The T cell receptor beta chain under discussion was sequenced for a study of CD8+CD57+ T cells in acquired aplastic anemia listed by TCRdb under 2018. Study-level background: On average, sorted CD4+ and CD8+ cells yielded roughly 3.4 ug of extracted DNA, with a range of about 0.18 to 30 ug. CD8+CD57+ expansion was defined as frequency above the mean frequency observed in healthy subjects.

Results and caveats for the whole study, not just this receptor: No significant difference in CD8+ Simpson's diversity was found between patients and healthy controls (P=0.060). Around 31 CD8+ CDR3 sequences were shared between patients and controls but appeared highly expressed in patients and within their immunodominant clones.

The patients picked for sequencing were ones in whom flow cytometry had shown an expansion of CD8+CD57+ cells. Every patient had a diagnosis of severe acquired aplastic anemia based on International Study of Aplastic Anemia and Agranulocytosis and Camitta criteria. No therapy had been received by the patients at the time of blood sampling. TCR repertoires of sorted CD4+ and CD8+ blood T cells from severe aplastic anemia patients and healthy subjects were deep-sequenced in the study. Patients were enrolled in the USA under clinicaltrials.gov protocols 00001620, 01623167, 00001397, 00071045, 00081523 and 00961064. Ficoll-Paque density gradient centrifugation was used to isolate peripheral blood mononuclear cells. Before DNA extraction, CD4+ and CD8+ T cells were sorted by FACS or by magnetic beads. TCR beta VDJ combination and CDR3 sequence profiling used genomic DNA as the template. An Illumina HiSeq 2000 was used for TCR repertoire sequencing. Concerning the study's data processing: Repertoires were assessed using TRBV/TRBJ rearrangement plots, CDR3 size and DJ length profiles, and Simpson's diversity index. The most abundant DNA sequence in the deep sequencing data was taken as the immunodominant clone. CDR3 amino acid sequences were checked for sharing between subjects and were compared against published repertoires and the VDJdb database. The public reads were run again by TCRdb, first through fastp at Q25 and then through MiXCR, and only productive beta chains were kept. Each entry is one CDR3 protein sequence, shown with its most common DNA and genes. The V and J calls and clone size come from TCRdb's table, not from the authors' own analysis. The sample has 250,000 to 350,000 distinct CDR3 sequences on record, approximately 57% of them singletons. Clones ranked in the top ten supply 1.3% of the sample.

At the junction V is shortened by 4 bases and J by 7 bases; bases outside the gene matches: 7. In the germline V gene, CDR1 corresponds to SNHLY and CDR2 to FYNNEI. Counted from cysteine to phenylalanine, this CDR3 has 15 amino acids. Only the CDR3 portion is preserved as DNA: 45 bases, with reading frame beginning at the first base. Concerning this clonotype: This receptor's antigen is unknown. One base away there is no much larger clone; base qualities are not given.

The V and J genes are TRBV2 and TRBJ1-6; 7 middle bases align to TRBD1. The source is a human donor with aplastic anemia. Input material: sorted CD4+, CD8+, or CD8+CD57+ T cells (not recorded which) from PBMCs. The DNA sequence reads TGTGCCAGCAGTGTAGGCGACAGGGAGAATTCACCCCTCCACTTT. Its protein is CASSVGDRENSPLHF.